The T cell receptor (beta chain) under discussion was sequenced for a study of blood T cell repertoires in COVID-19. Across the study: Nucleic acid was either cDNA or gDNA, and it came from T cells, B-cell-depleted T cells, or PBMCs.

Original processing notes: Reference gene primer amplification in the assay estimated nucleated cell counts. TCRdb's table, derived via immunoSEQ multiplex PCR, lists solely in-frame clones and lacks some. V and J calls and clone size are given by that table; D and trimming were obtained from the DNA. The sample has over 250,000 clones, roughly 80% seen once. Germline-derived CDR1 and CDR2 are WSHSY and SAAADI. Trimming shortened V by 3 bases and J by 4 bases, and 12 bases separated the two germline ends. The CDR3 length is 14 residues. Grouping used clinical history reported by participants in a survey and questionnaire. Someone with COVID-19 had been met by exposed participants within 2 weeks before study entry.

The chain couples TRBV10-2 to TRBJ1-2, with D possibly being TRBD1 (6 bases). The source of this sequence is a middle-aged man who had been exposed to COVID-19. Sequencing used PBMCs or T cells enriched from blood (not recorded which). The CDR3 reads CASSDGAGVYGYTF. Written as DNA, the CDR3 is TGCGCCAGCAGTGATGGGGCAGGGGTCTATGGCTACACCTTC.